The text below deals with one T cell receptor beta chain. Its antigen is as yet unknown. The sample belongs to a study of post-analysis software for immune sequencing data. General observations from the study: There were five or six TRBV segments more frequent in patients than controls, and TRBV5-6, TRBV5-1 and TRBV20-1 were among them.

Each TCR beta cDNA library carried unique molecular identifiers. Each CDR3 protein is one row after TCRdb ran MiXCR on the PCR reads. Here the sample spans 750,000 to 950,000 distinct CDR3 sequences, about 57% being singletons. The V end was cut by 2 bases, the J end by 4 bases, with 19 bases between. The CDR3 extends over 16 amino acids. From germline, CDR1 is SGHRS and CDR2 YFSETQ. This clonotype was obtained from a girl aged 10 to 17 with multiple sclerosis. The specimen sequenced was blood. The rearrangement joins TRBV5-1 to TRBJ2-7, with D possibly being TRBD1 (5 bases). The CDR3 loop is CASSFGPAGQGYEQYF. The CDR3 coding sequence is TGCGCCAGCAGCTTTGGCCCCGCCGGTCAGGGTTACGAGCAGTACTTC.